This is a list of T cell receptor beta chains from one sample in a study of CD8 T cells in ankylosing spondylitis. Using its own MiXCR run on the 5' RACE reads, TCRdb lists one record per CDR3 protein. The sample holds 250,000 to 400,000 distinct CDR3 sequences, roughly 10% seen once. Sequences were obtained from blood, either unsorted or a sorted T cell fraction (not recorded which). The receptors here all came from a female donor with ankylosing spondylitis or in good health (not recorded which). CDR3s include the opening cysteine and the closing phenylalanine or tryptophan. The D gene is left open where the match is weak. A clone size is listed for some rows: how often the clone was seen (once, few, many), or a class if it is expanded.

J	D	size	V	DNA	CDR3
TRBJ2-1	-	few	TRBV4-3	TGCGCCAGCAGCCAAGATCCTCAAAGGAGCTCCTACAATGAGCAGTTCTTC	CASSQDPQRSSYNEQFF
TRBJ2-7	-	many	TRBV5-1	TGCGCCAGCAGCTTGGACTTCCCCTACGAGCAGTACTTC	CASSLDFPYEQYF
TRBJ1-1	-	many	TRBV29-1	TGCAGCGTCCCCCGGGGATTTTCTGAAGCTTTCTTT	CSVPRGFSEAFF
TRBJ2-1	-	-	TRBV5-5	TGTGCCAGCAGCTTGGTTGGGCGTGCAGGTTTTTCCACTGAGCAGTTCTTC	CASSLVGRAGFSTEQFF
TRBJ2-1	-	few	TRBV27	TGTGCCAGCAGTTCCCTCCCAATGGGGGTGGCCTACAATGAGCAGTTCTTC	CASSSLPMGVAYNEQFF
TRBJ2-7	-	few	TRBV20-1	TGCAGTGCTACCCGGGACTCCTACGAGCAGTACTTC	CSATRDSYEQYF
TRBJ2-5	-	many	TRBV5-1	TGCGCCAGCAGCCGAAAAAGACTAGGTTTCGTCGAGACCCAGTACTTC	CASSRKRLGFVETQYF
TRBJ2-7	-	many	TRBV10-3	TGTGCCATCACCGGCGGACAACTTTCCTACGAGCAGTACTTC	CAITGGQLSYEQYF
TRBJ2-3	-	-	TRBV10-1	TGCGCCAGCAGTGAGGGGACCGCGGCAAGGCTCACAGATACGCAGTATTTT	CASSEGTAARLTDTQYF
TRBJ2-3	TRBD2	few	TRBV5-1	TGCGCCAGCAGCCAACTCGCGGGGGGAGTCACAGATACGCAGTATTTT	CASSQLAGGVTDTQYF
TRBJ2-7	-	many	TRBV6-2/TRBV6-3	TGTGCCAGCAGTTACTCGAAGTCATGGGGGCTACCCTACGAGCAGTACTTC	CASSYSKSWGLPYEQYF
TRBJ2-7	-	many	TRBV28	TGTGCCAGCAGTCCCCTTAGGACGGTATCGGGTCTAGTTTCCTACGAGCAGTACTTC	CASSPLRTVSGLVSYEQYF
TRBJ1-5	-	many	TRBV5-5	TGTGCCAGCAGCTATGGGACATCTAATCAGCCCCAGCATTTT	CASSYGTSNQPQHF
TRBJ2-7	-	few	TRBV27	TGTGCCAGCAGTTTATCGTTAACATTTACGGGCTACGAGCAGTACTTC	CASSLSLTFTGYEQYF
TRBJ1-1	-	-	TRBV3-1	TGTGCCAGCACCCTGTCAACAGGGTACACTGAAGCTTTCTTT	CASTLSTGYTEAFF
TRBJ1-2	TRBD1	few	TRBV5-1	TGCGCCAGCAGCTTTCCCAGGGGGACAGATGGCTACACCTTC	CASSFPRGTDGYTF
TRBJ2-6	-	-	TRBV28	TGTGCCCAGGGCTTAAAAGACAGCGCCTCTGGGGCCAACGTCCTGACTTTC	CAQGLKDSASGANVLTF
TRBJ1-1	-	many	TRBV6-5	TGTGCCAGCAGTCAGGGTGGCACTGAAGCTTTCTTT	CASSQGGTEAFF
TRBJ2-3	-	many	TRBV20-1	TGCAGTGCTAGAGATCTGTTTAGCACAGATACGCAGTATTTT	CSARDLFSTDTQYF
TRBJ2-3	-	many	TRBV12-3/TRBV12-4	TGTGCCAGCAGTTTGGCCGCTTATCCAGATACGCAGTATTTT	CASSLAAYPDTQYF